These 30 T cell receptor beta chains came from one sample sequenced in a study of T cells in women clearing cervical HPV infection. Assay used: immunoSEQ multiplex PCR; TCRdb lists only in-frame clones, some missing. The listing records 35,000 to 50,000 clones. Specimen: blood buffy coat. These receptors were taken from a woman between 18 and 69 years old with a cervical HPV16 infection that either progressed to CIN3+ or cleared (not recorded which).

As concerns this clone: The observed sequence ends 3 residues before the CDR3 terminus, with the missing tail filled in from the germline J gene. The chain has TRBV19 and TRBJ2-1; either TRBD1 or TRBD2 may supply D (5 bases each). V was shortened by 3 bases and J by 8 bases, with 8 bases between the two germline ends. The CDR3 contains 12 residues. Germline V gives CDR1 LNHDA, CDR2 SQIVND (reference sequence). The part of the CDR3 DNA that was read is TGTGCCAGTAGTATCCGAGGGGATGAG. Translating gives CASSIRGDE. The entire CDR3 is CASSIRGDEQFF.

Of note for this clone: Read sequence stops 3 residues before the CDR3 end, and the germline J gene provides the missing end. This chain links TRBV19 with TRBJ2-7; the match to TRBD1 covers 7 bases. Per the germline V gene, CDR1 is LNHDA and CDR2 is SQIVND (reference sequence). The V gene end was trimmed by 6 bases and the J gene end by 0 bases; junction bases not matched to a gene: 11. This CDR3 region has 16 residues. CDR3 DNA, as far as it was read: TGTGCCAGTAGCTTTTCAGGGGGTCTCTCCTCCTACGAG. Its protein product is CASSFSGGLSSYE. The entire CDR3 protein is CASSFSGGLSSYEQYF.

Of note for this clone: The read terminates 3 residues ahead of where the CDR3 ends, so the germline J gene completes it. The genes are TRBV19 and TRBJ2-2; D gene uncertain. The V end lost 2 bases, the J end lost 4 bases, and 5 bases lay between the germline ends. Per the germline V gene, CDR1 is LNHDA and CDR2 is SQIVND (reference sequence). CDR3 length: 13 amino acids. The sequenced part of the CDR3 DNA is TGTGCCAGTAGTATAAGGCCCACCGGGGAG. Translation: CASSIRPTGE. The CDR3, in full, reads CASSIRPTGELFF. Variable domain in full (rest from reference TRBV19 and TRBJ2-2): DGGITQSPKYLFRKEGQNVTLSCEQNLNHDAMYWYRQDPGQGLRLIYYSQIVNDFQKGDIAEGYSVSREKKESFPLTVTSAQKNPTAFYLCASSIRPTGELFFGEGSRLTVL.

About this clone: Read coverage stops 3 residues before the CDR3 terminus; the germline J gene supplies the remainder. The chain is built from TRBV10-3 and TRBJ1-1; 9 bases align to TRBD1. Germline CDR1 is ENHRY and CDR2 is SYGVKD. CDR3 length: 13 residues. The J segment lost 4 bases and the V segment lost 10 bases, leaving 7 bases of the junction unmatched. The sequenced CDR3 bases are TGTGCCAGTGTACGGACAGGGGTCACTGAA. This translates into CASVRTGVTE. The entire CDR3 reads CASVRTGVTEAFF.

As for this clone: The sequence runs out 3 residues before the end of the CDR3; the remainder is reconstructed from the germline J gene. The chain joins TRBV20-1 to TRBJ2-1; tentative D call: TRBD2 (5 bases). The CDR3 sequence is 14 residues long. Deletions cut 0 bases from V and 4 bases from J, with 10 bases between. Germline CDR1 DFQATT, CDR2 SNEGSKA (reference sequence). The sequenced part of the CDR3 DNA is TGCAGTGCTAGAGACCAGCGGCGATACAATGAG. Encoded protein: CSARDQRRYNE. The CDR3 reads in full as CSARDQRRYNEQFF.

Here the CDR3 reads CASSSRVVTDTQYF. The sequenced CDR3 bases are TGTGCCAGCAGCTCCCGGGTCGTTACAGATACG. This chain links TRBV4-2 with TRBJ2-3, with no clear D. Read data end 3 residues before the CDR3 end; the end is taken from the germline J gene. The CDR3 is made up of 14 amino acids. The V and J ends lost 5 bases and 3 bases respectively, with 12 bases between them. CDR1 and CDR2 (germline): LGHNA, YNFKEQ.

Comments on this clone: Sequencing ends 3 residues short of the CDR3 end; the germline J gene provides the rest. The genes are TRBV18 and TRBJ1-2; tentatively, D is TRBD1 (6 bases). Germline lookup yields CDR1 KGHSH and CDR2 LQKENI. The CDR3 length is 15 residues. The ends were cut back, 0 bases at V and 5 bases at J, with 13 bases in the middle. The CDR3 protein is CASSPPNRVAYGYTF. The CDR3 DNA, read in part, is TGTGCCAGCTCACCACCGAACAGGGTTGCTTATGGC.

With regard to this clone: The sequence runs out 3 residues before the end of the CDR3; the remainder is reconstructed from the germline J gene. This chain connects TRBV5-5 to TRBJ1-4; 7 nucleotides line up with TRBD1. J was trimmed by 5 bases and V by 4 bases; bases with no gene match: 8. CDR1 is SGHKS and CDR2 is YYEKEE in the germline V gene (reference sequence). The CDR3 totals 15 residues. The covered CDR3 bases are TGTGCCAGCAGCGTCGCCGGGACAGAGAATGAAAAA. It codes for CASSVAGTENEK. The complete CDR3 reads CASSVAGTENEKLFF.

With respect to this clone: With the read ending 3 residues before the CDR3 end, the germline J gene is used to fill in that end. The gene calls are TRBV5-1 and TRBJ2-7, with TRBD2 matching over 11 bases. V trimming: 0 bases; J trimming: 2 bases; junction bases outside the gene matches: 4. The CDR3 runs to 16 residues. CDR1 is SGHRS and CDR2 is YFSETQ in the germline V gene. Incomplete CDR3 DNA: TGCGCCAGCAGCTTGGCCGGGACTAGCGGCACCTACGAG. It specifies CASSLAGTSGTYE. The entire CDR3 protein reads CASSLAGTSGTYEQYF.

On this clone itself: The CDR3 goes on 3 residues after the read ends, and that part is filled in from the germline J gene. V is TRBV2 and J is TRBJ1-1; 10 nucleotides line up with TRBD1. The ends lost 11 bases at V and 3 bases at J; junction bases unmatched: 6. The CDR3 has 13 amino acids. Germline CDR1 and CDR2: SNHLY and FYNNEI. The CDR3: CACAGTGDTEAFF. The sequenced CDR3 bases are TGTGCCTGCGCCGGGACAGGGGACACTGAA.

Worth noting for this clone: The missing CDR3 end, 3 residues past where the read stops, is filled in from the germline J gene. The rearrangement joins TRBV5-1 to TRBJ2-3, with 7 bases lining up with TRBD1. This CDR3 is built from 16 residues. The junction had 11 bases not matched to a gene; V was cut back by 4 bases and J by 3 bases. CDR1 and CDR2 (germline): SGHRS, YFSETQ. Incomplete CDR3 DNA: TGCGCCAGCAGCGACGACAGGGTATTCGGGACAGATACG. Its protein product is CASSDDRVFGTDT. The full CDR3 protein is CASSDDRVFGTDTQYF.

Remarks on this clone: The read ends 3 residues early relative to the CDR3; the germline J gene fills the gap. V is TRBV18 and J is TRBJ2-7; D may be TRBD1 (5 bases). V was trimmed by 3 bases and J by 1 base, leaving 13 bases between them. This CDR3 region has 15 residues. Germline assignment: CDR1 KGHSH and CDR2 LQKENI. The CDR3 protein is CASSPSGRASYEQYF. The DNA read from the CDR3 is TGTGCCAGCTCACCGTCGGGCAGGGCATCCTACGAG.

Of note for this clone: Read sequence stops 3 residues before the CDR3 end, and the germline J gene provides the missing end. This rearrangement joins TRBV20-1 to TRBJ2-7; 10 nucleotides align to TRBD1. Per the germline V gene, CDR1 is DFQATT and CDR2 is SNEGSKA (reference sequence). Trimming at V came to 7 bases and at J to 3 bases, leaving 6 bases not matched to a gene. The CDR3 totals 13 residues. The CDR3 loop reads CSVVGQGNYEQYF. CDR3 DNA, as far as it was read: TGCAGTGTTGTGGGACAGGGGAACTACGAG.

Of note for this clone: From the germline J gene comes the end of the CDR3, since the read stops 3 residues before it. This chain links TRBV7-3 with TRBJ2-1; possible D gene TRBD2, 6 bases. The CDR3 sequence is 14 residues long. CDR1 and CDR2 from the germline V gene are SGHTA and FQGTGA. V was clipped by 5 bases and J by 8 bases, with 16 bases between them. The sequenced CDR3 bases are TGTGCCAGCAGCGATGAGGCGGGATTCGATGAG. It specifies CASSDEAGFDE. The CDR3 in full is CASSDEAGFDEQFF.

CDR3 loop: CASSPQGGGAGETQYF. The CDR3 DNA, read in part, is TGTGCCAGCAGCCCCCAGGGCGGGGGGGCGGGAGAGACC. V and J are TRBV9 and TRBJ2-5; 9 bases line up with TRBD2. Read data end 3 residues before the CDR3 end; the end is taken from the germline J gene. The CDR3 totals 16 residues. The V and J ends lost 4 bases and 4 bases, in that order; junction bases with no gene match: 11. Germline CDR1 reads SGDLS; CDR2 reads YYNGEE.

CDR3 loop: CASSGTQGQGRETQYF. The DNA read from the CDR3 is TGTGCCAGTAGTGGGACTCAGGGACAGGGCCGGGAGACC. This sequence joins TRBV19 and TRBJ2-5; 9 positions agree with TRBD1. The read ends 3 residues early relative to the CDR3; the germline J gene fills the gap. Germline assignment: CDR1 LNHDA and CDR2 SQIVND (reference sequence). Trimming removed 5 bases from V and 5 bases from J; junction bases left unmatched: 12. The length of the CDR3 is 16 residues. The whole variable domain, remainder taken from reference TRBV19 and TRBJ2-5, is DGGITQSPKYLFRKEGQNVTLSCEQNLNHDAMYWYRQDPGQGLRLIYYSQIVNDFQKGDIAEGYSVSREKKESFPLTVTSAQKNPTAFYLCASSGTQGQGRETQYFGPGTRLLVL.

About this clone: The read ends 3 residues early relative to the CDR3; the germline J gene fills the gap. The chain has TRBV6-2 or TRBV6-3 and TRBJ2-1; weak D call: TRBD1 (5 bases). V lost 6 bases, J lost 4 bases, and 16 bases lay in between. The CDR3 runs 15 residues. Looked up from germline, CDR1 is MNHEY and CDR2 is SVGEGT. The chain's CDR3 is CASSLGQGWYNEQFF. Partial CDR3 DNA: TGTGCCAGCAGCCTCGGGCAGGGTTGGTACAATGAG.

Remarks on this clone: The missing CDR3 end, 3 residues past where the read stops, is filled in from the germline J gene. The rearrangement links TRBV27 to TRBJ2-3, with 11 positions matching TRBD2. CDR1 is MNHEY, CDR2 SMNVEV, per germline (reference sequence). The CDR3 has 16 amino acids. J lost 2 bases, V lost 0 bases, and 1 base had no gene match. The part of the CDR3 DNA that was read is TGTGCCAGCAGTTTATCGACTAGCGGGAACACAGATACG. It encodes CASSLSTSGNTDT. Given in full, the CDR3 is CASSLSTSGNTDTQYF.

For this clone: From the germline J gene comes the end of the CDR3, since the read stops 3 residues before it. The chain is built from TRBV19 and TRBJ1-1, with D perhaps TRBD1 (6 bases). The V end was cut by 5 bases, the J end by 3 bases, with 19 bases between. Per the germline V gene, CDR1 is LNHDA and CDR2 is SQIVND (reference sequence). The CDR3 is 16 residues long. Here the CDR3 reads CASSGGGGGGHTEAFF. CDR3 DNA (partial): TGTGCCAGTAGTGGGGGAGGCGGGGGCGGCCACACTGAA. The whole variable domain, remainder taken from reference TRBV19 and TRBJ1-1, is DGGITQSPKYLFRKEGQNVTLSCEQNLNHDAMYWYRQDPGQGLRLIYYSQIVNDFQKGDIAEGYSVSREKKESFPLTVTSAQKNPTAFYLCASSGGGGGGHTEAFFGQGTRLTVV.

The CDR3 protein is CSATSSGTGAGETQYF. The covered CDR3 bases are TGCAGTGCAACCTCCTCCGGGACAGGGGCTGGAGAGACC. The rearrangement links TRBV20-1 to TRBJ2-5; TRBD1 matches at 10 bases. The DNA ends 3 residues before the CDR3 does, and the rest of the CDR3 is filled in from the germline J gene. The CDR3 runs to 16 residues. The J segment lost 4 bases and the V segment lost 6 bases, leaving 14 bases of the junction unmatched. Germline CDR1 and CDR2: DFQATT and SNEGSKA (reference sequence).

Remarks on this clone: Read sequence stops 3 residues before the CDR3 end, and the germline J gene provides the missing end. V is TRBV23-1 and J is TRBJ1-5, with 9 bases aligning to TRBD1. Being an ORF, TRBV23-1 has a function that is uncertain. The CDR3 contains 18 residues. V lost 0 bases to trimming and J lost 3 bases; unmatched junction nucleotides: 9. The CDR3 region is CASSQSPRTGDSNQPQHF. Incomplete CDR3 DNA: TGCGCCAGCAGTCAATCCCCCCGGACAGGGGATTCCAATCAGCCC.

About this clone itself: The missing CDR3 end, 3 residues past where the read stops, is filled in from the germline J gene. V is TRBV19 and J is TRBJ2-7, with D possibly being TRBD2 (6 bases). V lost 0 bases, J lost 4 bases, and 7 bases lay in between. The CDR3 runs to 13 residues. Per germline, CDR1 LNHDA and CDR2 SQIVND (reference sequence). The chain's CDR3 is CASSIDSGYEQYF. The part of the CDR3 DNA that was read is TGTGCCAGTAGTATAGATAGCGGTTACGAG. Full variable domain (missing parts from reference TRBV19 and TRBJ2-7): DGGITQSPKYLFRKEGQNVTLSCEQNLNHDAMYWYRQDPGQGLRLIYYSQIVNDFQKGDIAEGYSVSREKKESFPLTVTSAQKNPTAFYLCASSIDSGYEQYFGPGTRLTVT.

Points on this clone: The CDR3 extends 3 residues past the end of the read, so its final part is completed from the germline J gene. The chain employs TRBV20-1 and TRBJ2-7; D unclear. The CDR3 is 14 amino acids. From germline, CDR1 is DFQATT and CDR2 SNEGSKA (reference sequence). Trimming left V 1 base short and J 0 bases short, with 10 bases between. The CDR3 DNA, read in part, is TGCAGTGCTAGAGGGCTCACGAGCTCCTACGAG. Translation: CSARGLTSSYE. In full, the CDR3 reads CSARGLTSSYEQYF.

As for this clone: From the germline J gene comes the end of the CDR3, since the read stops 3 residues before it. This chain connects TRBV18 to TRBJ1-1; 8 bases match TRBD1. V trimming: 3 bases; J trimming: 4 bases; junction bases outside the gene matches: 4. The CDR3 spans 14 residues. Germline V gene sequence: CDR1 KGHSH, CDR2 LQKENI. CDR3 amino acids: CASSPRQGFTEAFF. The part of the CDR3 DNA that was read is TGTGCCAGCTCACCCCGACAGGGGTTCACTGAA.

Note on this clone: The sequence runs out 3 residues before the end of the CDR3; the remainder is reconstructed from the germline J gene. The chain has TRBV4-1 and TRBJ2-3; D ambiguous. CDR1 and CDR2 (germline): MGHRA, YSYEKL. With 4 bases removed from V and 2 bases from J, the gap between germline ends came to 13 bases. This CDR3 has 15 amino acids. CDR3 in amino acids: CASSPGLAPTDTQYF. The CDR3 bases that were read are TGCGCCAGCAGCCCCGGGTTAGCACCCACAGATACG.

Regarding this clone: Read data end 3 residues before the CDR3 end; the end is taken from the germline J gene. The V and J genes are TRBV5-1 and TRBJ2-7; 9 nucleotides match TRBD2. Germline V gives CDR1 SGHRS, CDR2 YFSETQ. The CDR3 has 17 residues. V lost 3 bases and J lost 3; bases outside the gene matches: 13. CDR3 region: CASSSGSSGISHYEQYF. The CDR3 bases that were read are TGCGCCAGCAGCTCGGGGTCTAGCGGGATTAGTCACTACGAG.

As concerns this clone: The observed sequence ends 3 residues before the CDR3 terminus, with the missing tail filled in from the germline J gene. V gene TRBV7-9 combines with J gene TRBJ2-7; perhaps D is TRBD1 or TRBD2 (5 bases each). CDR1 is SEHNR and CDR2 is FQNEAQ in the germline V gene (reference sequence). The CDR3 length is 12 residues. V lost 5 bases, J lost 5 bases, and 10 bases lay in between. Here the CDR3 reads CASSQEGNEQYF. CDR3 DNA, as far as it was read: TGTGCCAGCAGCCAAGAGGGGAACGAG.

As concerns this clone: Coverage ceases 3 residues before the CDR3 finishes, and the germline J gene fills in the end. The genes are TRBV19 and TRBJ1-3; D unresolved. Germline assignment: CDR1 LNHDA and CDR2 SQIVND (reference sequence). V lost 5 bases to trimming and J lost 0 bases, with 14 bases between them. The CDR3 runs to 16 residues. The CDR3 sequence is CASSREMVDSGNTIYF. CDR3 DNA, as far as it was read: TGTGCCAGTAGTCGAGAGATGGTAGACTCTGGAAACACC.

About this clone itself: The read ends 3 residues early relative to the CDR3; the germline J gene fills the gap. The J gene is TRBJ2-3, the V gene TRBV10-3; D ambiguous. The ends were cut back, 3 bases at V and 1 base at J, with 17 bases in the middle. Germline CDR1 is ENHRY and CDR2 is SYGVKD. The CDR3 is 17 residues long. CDR3 region: CAISDASILSGTDTQYF. CDR3 DNA, as far as it was read: TGTGCCATCAGTGATGCTAGTATTCTTTCCGGCACAGATACG.

As regards this clone: The missing CDR3 end, 3 residues past where the read stops, is filled in from the germline J gene. The rearrangement links TRBV2 to TRBJ1-2, with TRBD1 identical over 9 bases. Trimming removed 6 bases from V and 7 bases from J; junction bases left unmatched: 6. CDR3 length equals 13 residues. Germline assignment: CDR1 SNHLY and CDR2 FYNNEI. The CDR3 reads CASRAGQGPGYTF. The part of the CDR3 DNA that was read is TGTGCCAGCAGGGCGGGACAGGGTCCTGGC.